This T cell receptor (beta chain) was captured in a study of T cells in Graves' hyperthyroidism and ophthalmopathy. Notes on the study in general: The model made its ophthalmopathy prediction, and onset followed a median approximately 6 months later.

The CDR3 sequence is 14 residues long. V dropped 5 bases and J dropped 9 bases, with 17 bases sitting between them. Germline CDR1 DFQATT, CDR2 SNEGSKA (reference sequence). Turning to this clonotype: Its antigen remains unidentified.

TCR beta CDR3 region amplification was performed from RNA transcripts. Using the HTBI primer set, a first-round RT-PCR was run on the TCR CDR3. TCRdb reprocessed the multiplex PCR reads with MiXCR, giving one entry per CDR3 protein. The table shows 600,000 to 750,000 distinct CDR3 sequences, with around 15% occurring only once. The clonotype originates from a man over 45 with Graves' hyperthyroidism. V and J are TRBV20-1 and TRBJ1-6; D is ambiguous. The sequenced material came from blood. Here the CDR3 DNA reads TGCAGTGCTCGACCTAGACCCCGTCCTTCACCCCTCCACTTT. Its protein is CSARPRPRPSPLHF.